This T cell receptor beta chain comes out of a study of cytomegalovirus exposure and HLA in healthy donors. The study, taken as a whole, reports: In an earlier analysis, most TCR beta V segments were productive about 87% or about 30% of the time. Published work reported that the classifier diagnosed cytomegalovirus status with high specificity and sensitivity. TCR beta chain V- and J-gene trimming was linked, in a later analysis, to a missense variant in DCLRE1C.

The V end lost 0 bases, the J end lost 0 bases, and 8 bases lay between the germline ends. CDR3 length: 15 amino acids. Germline V gene data show CDR1 as SEHNR and CDR2 as FQNEAQ (reference sequence). This clone was seen a handful of times. Its specificity is unknown. The PCR made use of 60 Vbeta and 13 Jbeta primers. This table comes from immunoSEQ multiplex PCR, and its TCRdb copy is limited to in-frame clones, with some not included. Among more than 140,000 clones listed, 64% were seen once. The chain couples TRBV7-9 to TRBJ1-2; D not resolved. The sequence came from a woman aged 30 to 39 in good health and CMV-seropositive. Sequencing input: PBMCs. CDR3: CASSLAVSANYGYTF. CDR3 nucleotides: TGTGCCAGCAGCTTAGCGGTGAGCGCTAACTATGGCTACACCTTC.